This TCR beta chain was retrieved from a study of control samples from healthy donors and cancer patients. Between the trimmed V and J ends, which lost 3 bases and 7 bases, there was a span of 10 bases. The CDR3 is 12 residues long. CDR1 is LNHDA and CDR2 is SQIVND in the germline V gene (reference sequence). Clones were sequenced by immunoSEQ multiplex PCR, and TCRdb holds only the in-frame ones, with some missing. Of approximately 150,000 clones listed, about nine tenths were seen once; the top ten hold more than 3%. Sequencing was carried out using blood. V is TRBV19 and J is TRBJ2-7, with D perhaps matching TRBD2 (5 bases). The clonotype was recovered from a man younger than 45 in good health. CDR3 sequence reads: CASSIVAGEQYF. Here the CDR3 DNA reads TGTGCCAGTAGTATTGTGGCGGGTGAGCAGTACTTC. Using reference TRBV19 and TRBJ2-7 for the parts outside the CDR3, the full variable domain is DGGITQSPKYLFRKEGQNVTLSCEQNLNHDAMYWYRQDPGQGLRLIYYSQIVNDFQKGDIAEGYSVSREKKESFPLTVTSAQKNPTAFYLCASSIVAGEQYFGPGTRLTVT.